These 18 T cell receptor beta chains came from one sample sequenced in a study of T cell clonotyping in hematopoietic cell transplantation. Libraries were prepared by immunoSEQ multiplex PCR; TCRdb keeps only in-frame clonotypes and omits some of them. The table has approximately 17,000 clones, around 60% seen once; the top ten hold approximately 12%. The material sequenced was PBMCs, taken 30 days after allogeneic stem cell transplant. The receptors here all came from a male patient aged 50 to 59 who had an allogeneic stem cell transplant from an unrelated donor, so T cells may come from the graft donor. Some clones in this sample may be carry-over from other donors' samples.

This clone has only one observation. This chain joins TRBV30 and TRBJ1-2, with 9 bases lining up with TRBD1. The CDR3 is 12 residues long. The germline V gene encodes CDR1 GTSNPN and CDR2 SVGIG (reference sequence). Trimming cost V 7 bases and J 4 bases; bases outside gene matches: 4. The CDR3 DNA follows: TGTGCCTCCCGGGACAGGGCCTATGGCTACACCTTC. Translating it yields CASRDRAYGYTF.

This sequence joins TRBV6-5 and TRBJ1-2, with unresolved D. The CDR3 covers 15 residues. V was clipped by 5 bases and J by 2 bases, with 15 bases between them. CDR1 and CDR2 (germline): MNHEY, SVGAGI. Written as DNA, the CDR3 is TGTGCCAGCAGTATTATTACCCTTGGGAACTATGGCTACACCTTC. Encoded protein: CASSIITLGNYGYTF.

The V call is TRBV19, the J call TRBJ2-1; D remains unclear. Trimming pared 1 base from V and 8 bases from J, leaving 6 bases between. This CDR3 has 12 residues. CDR1 LNHDA and CDR2 SQIVND come from the germline V gene (reference sequence). For the CDR3, the DNA is TGTGCCAGTAGTATAGGGATCCATGAGCAGTTCTTC. This encodes CASSIGIHEQFF.

In nucleotides, the CDR3 is TGTGCCAGCACCTCACGGGACAGCGACCAAGAGACCCAGTACTTC. Translated: CASTSRDSDQETQYF. The gene calls are TRBV6-5 and TRBJ2-5, with 7 positions matching TRBD1. The CDR3 has 15 amino acids. Germline CDR1 and CDR2: MNHEY and SVGAGI. V shed 7 bases, J shed 0 bases, and the junction held 8 bases outside the gene matches.

This clone was observed a handful of times. This chain uses TRBV5-6 with TRBJ2-7, with 11 bases fitting TRBD1. CDR3 length: 16 residues. J lost 5 bases, V lost 4 bases, and 11 bases had no gene match. Germline V gene sequence: CDR1 SGHDT, CDR2 YYEEEE. In DNA form, the CDR3 reads TGTGCCAGCAGCCTCGGACAGGGGGCGCCGACTAACGAGCAGTACTTC. Encoded protein: CASSLGQGAPTNEQYF. The full variable domain, its missing parts supplied by reference TRBV5-6 and TRBJ2-7, is DAGVTQSPTHLIKTRGQQVTLRCSPKSGHDTVSWYQQALGQGPQFIFQYYEEEERQRGNFPDRFSGHQFPNYSSELNVNALLLGDSALYLCASSLGQGAPTNEQYFGPGTRLTVT.

The rearrangement links TRBV30 to TRBJ1-6, with 11 nucleotides matching TRBD1. Germline lookup yields CDR1 GTSNPN and CDR2 SVGIG (reference sequence). With 2 bases clipped from V and 9 bases from J, the junction kept 6 bases outside the gene matches. The CDR3 is made up of 15 amino acids. CDR3 amino acids: CAWSKPGTGGSPLHF. Written as DNA, the CDR3 is TGTGCCTGGAGTAAACCCGGGACAGGGGGTTCACCCCTCCACTTT.

The gene calls are TRBV30 and TRBJ2-7, with D uncertain. The CDR3 extends over 12 amino acids. Germline loops: CDR1 GTSNPN, CDR2 SVGIG (reference sequence). V lost 2 bases, J lost 3 bases, and 8 bases lay in between. This CDR3 is CAWSTSFYEQYF. The CDR3 nucleotides are TGTGCCTGGAGTACCTCTTTCTACGAGCAGTACTTC.

The rearrangement links TRBV5-5 to TRBJ1-2; D is unresolved. V was pared by 0 bases and J by 8 bases, with 23 bases between. CDR3 size: 17 residues. Germline loops: CDR1 SGHKS, CDR2 YYEKEE (reference sequence). Written as DNA, the CDR3 is TGTGCCAGCAGCTTGGTGCTTCGGACGGACGGCTTTGGGGGCTACACCTTC. Its protein is CASSLVLRTDGFGGYTF.

This clone was found a few times. The chain joins TRBV10-3 to TRBJ2-2; 7 bases match TRBD2. CDR1 and CDR2 (germline): ENHRY, SYGVKD. Trimming took 4 bases from V and 7 from J; bases not matched to a gene: 15. This CDR3 contains 17 residues. Here the CDR3 DNA reads TGTGCCATCAGTGTTATCCCCAGCGGGGAAGCGGGCGGGGAGCTGTTTTTT. Protein sequence: CAISVIPSGEAGGELFF.

The V gene is TRBV29-1, the J gene TRBJ2-6; 10 bases are a match to TRBD2. The CDR3 has 16 residues. Germline V gene sequence: CDR1 SQVTM, CDR2 ANQGSEA. With V trimmed by 3 bases and J by 0 bases, 2 bases remained unmatched. The CDR3 is CSVEASGSSGANVLTF. CDR3 in DNA: TGCAGCGTTGAGGCTAGCGGGAGCTCTGGGGCCAACGTCCTGACTTTC.

For this clone: Here the CDR3 omits its conserved ending phenylalanine or tryptophan, so a read error is the likely source. The chain links TRBV4-3 to TRBJ1-5, with 7 bases matching TRBD1. Trimming cost V 1 base and J 6 bases; bases outside gene matches: 6. The length of the CDR3 is 15 residues. From germline, CDR1 is LGHNA and CDR2 YSLEER. The CDR3 sequence is CASSQGTGESQPQHL. The CDR3 DNA reads as TGCGCCAGCAGCCAAGGAACAGGGGAAAGTCAGCCCCAGCATCTT.

In its sample, this clone was seen a few times. The chain uses TRBV9 and TRBJ1-2; D is possibly TRBD1 (5 bases). The germline V and J ends were trimmed by 4 bases and 4 bases, with 14 bases remaining between them. This CDR3 comprises 14 residues. Germline V gene data show CDR1 as SGDLS and CDR2 as YYNGEE. The CDR3 loop is CASSFASGSYGYTF. CDR3 in DNA: TGTGCCAGCAGCTTTGCCTCAGGGTCCTATGGCTACACCTTC.

Only one count was recorded for this clone. This chain uses TRBV28 with TRBJ1-5, with D perhaps TRBD1 (5 bases). There are 17 residues in the CDR3. Between the trimmed V and J ends, which lost 5 bases and 6 bases, there was a span of 23 bases. Germline V gene data show CDR1 as MDHEN and CDR2 as SYDVKM. The CDR3 here is CASSPPGLGGMAQPQHF. The CDR3 region has the DNA TGTGCCAGCAGTCCCCCAGGGTTGGGGGGAATGGCTCAGCCCCAGCATTTT. The full variable domain, its missing parts supplied by reference TRBV28 and TRBJ1-5, is DVKVTQSSRYLVKRTGEKVFLECVQDMDHENMFWYRQDPGLGLRLIYFSYDVKMKEKGDIPEGYSVSREKKERFSLILESASTNQTSMYLCASSPPGLGGMAQPQHFGDGTRLSIL.

The rearrangement joins TRBV5-1 to TRBJ2-5; weak D call: TRBD1 (5 bases). Deletions cut 7 bases from V and 5 bases from J, with 9 bases between. The CDR3 length is 11 residues. The germline gives CDR1 SGHRS, CDR2 YFSETQ. CDR3 nucleotide sequence: TGCGCCAGCGGGGCGGATGAGACCCAGTACTTC. It codes for CASGADETQYF.

V and J are TRBV6-1 and TRBJ2-7, with 7 bases identical to TRBD1. With V trimmed by 4 bases and J by 3 bases, 6 bases remained unmatched. The germline V gene has CDR1 MNHNS and CDR2 SASEGT. The CDR3 consists of 14 residues. The CDR3 DNA is TGTGCCAGCAGTGGCCGCCGGGACAGCTACGAGCAGTACTTC. The encoded protein is CASSGRRDSYEQYF.

The rearrangement uses TRBV4-1 and TRBJ2-1; unclear D gene. Looked up from germline, CDR1 is MGHRA and CDR2 is YSYEKL. CDR3 length: 12 residues. The V gene lost 1 base and the J gene lost 5 bases, with 3 bases spanning the gap. The CDR3 loop is CASSQVHNEQFF. CDR3 sequence (DNA): TGCGCCAGCAGCCAAGTCCACAATGAGCAGTTCTTC.

This clone turned up a few times. V usage is TRBV29-1 and J usage is TRBJ1-1; unclear D gene. Trimming cost V 2 bases and J 3 bases, with 16 bases left between them. This CDR3 has 15 amino acids. Germline CDR1 is SQVTM and CDR2 is ANQGSEA. In nucleotides, the CDR3 is TGCAGCGTTGAATTGACCGGGGTTCTGGACACTGAAGCTTTCTTT. Encoded protein: CSVELTGVLDTEAFF.

V is TRBV11-1 and J is TRBJ1-5, with D perhaps matching TRBD1 (5 bases). Per germline, CDR1 SGHAT and CDR2 FQDESV (reference sequence). The CDR3 contains 15 residues. V was clipped by 3 bases and J by 2 bases, with 11 bases between them. The CDR3 here is CASSLSGGGNQPQHF. CDR3 DNA: TGTGCCAGCAGCTTGTCTGGGGGAGGCAATCAGCCCCAGCATTTT.